This T cell receptor (beta chain) originates from a study of OX40 agonist ivuxolimab in advanced cancers. Across the study: Patients received intravenous ivuxolimab every 2 weeks at 0.01 to 10 mg/kg.

Trimming shortened V by 0 bases and J by 0 bases, and 10 bases separated the two germline ends. The germline CDR1 and CDR2 sequences are SGHNT and YYREEE (reference sequence). The CDR3 has 16 amino acids. A note on this clone: The target antigen is unknown.

Regarding the study as a whole: Nonresponders included some who also had low normalized T-cell clonal expansion.

Measured with immunoSEQ multiplex PCR; TCRdb has only the in-frame clones, and not every one. Among roughly 8,000 clones, around 87% were seen once, and the ten largest hold around 4%. This clonotype was obtained from an adult with an advanced solid tumor such as melanoma, head and neck, liver or kidney cancer. V is TRBV5-4 and J is TRBJ2-1; possibly TRBD2 for D (6 bases). The source material was CD4+ or CD8+ T cells sorted from blood, sampled in a trial of the OX40 agonist ivuxolimab. The chain's CDR3 is CASSLGGGISYNEQFF. The CDR3 nucleotides are TGTGCCAGCAGCTTGGGTGGAGGGATCTCCTACAATGAGCAGTTCTTC.